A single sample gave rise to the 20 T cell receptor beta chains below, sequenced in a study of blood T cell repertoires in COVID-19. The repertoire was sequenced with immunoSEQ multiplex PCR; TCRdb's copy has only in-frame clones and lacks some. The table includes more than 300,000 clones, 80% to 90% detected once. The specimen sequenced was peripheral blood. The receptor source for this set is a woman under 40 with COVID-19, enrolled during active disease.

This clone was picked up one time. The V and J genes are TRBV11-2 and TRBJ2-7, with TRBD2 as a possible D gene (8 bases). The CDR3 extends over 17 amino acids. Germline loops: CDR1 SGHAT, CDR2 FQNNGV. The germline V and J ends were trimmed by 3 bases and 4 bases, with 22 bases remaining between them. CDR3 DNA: TGTGCCAGCAGCTTGGAACAGGGGCGACTAGCGCAGTACGAGCAGTACTTC. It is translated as CASSLEQGRLAQYEQYF.

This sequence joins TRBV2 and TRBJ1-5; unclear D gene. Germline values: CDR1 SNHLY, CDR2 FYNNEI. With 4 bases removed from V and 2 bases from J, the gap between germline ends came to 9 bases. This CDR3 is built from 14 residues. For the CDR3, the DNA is TGTGCCAGCAGTGGGAGCTGGGGCAATCAGCCCCAGCATTTT. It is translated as CASSGSWGNQPQHF.

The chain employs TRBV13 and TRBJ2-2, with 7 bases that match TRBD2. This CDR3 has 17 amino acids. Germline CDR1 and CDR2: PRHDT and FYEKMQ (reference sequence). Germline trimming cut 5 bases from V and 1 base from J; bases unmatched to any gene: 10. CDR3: CASSPPAGEENTGELFF. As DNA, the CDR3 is TGTGCCAGCAGCCCACCCGCGGGAGAGGAGAACACCGGGGAGCTGTTTTTT.

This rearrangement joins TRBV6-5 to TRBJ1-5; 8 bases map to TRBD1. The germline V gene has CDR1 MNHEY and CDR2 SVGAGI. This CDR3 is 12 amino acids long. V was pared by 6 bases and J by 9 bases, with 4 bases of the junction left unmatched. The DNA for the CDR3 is TGTGCCAGCAGGACAGGGGTTGGGCCCCAGCATTTT. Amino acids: CASRTGVGPQHF.

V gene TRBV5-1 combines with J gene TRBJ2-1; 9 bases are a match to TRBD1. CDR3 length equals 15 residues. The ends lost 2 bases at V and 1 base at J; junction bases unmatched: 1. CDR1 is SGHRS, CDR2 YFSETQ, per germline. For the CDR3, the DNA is TGCGCCAGCAGCTTCGGACAGGGGTCCTACAATGAGCAGTTCTTC. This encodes CASSFGQGSYNEQFF.

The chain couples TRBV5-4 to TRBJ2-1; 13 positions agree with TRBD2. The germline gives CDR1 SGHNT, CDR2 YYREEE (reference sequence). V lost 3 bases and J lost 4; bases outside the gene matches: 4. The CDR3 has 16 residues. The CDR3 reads CASSWGLAGQYNEQFF. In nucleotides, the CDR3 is TGTGCCAGCAGCTGGGGACTAGCGGGACAGTACAATGAGCAGTTCTTC.

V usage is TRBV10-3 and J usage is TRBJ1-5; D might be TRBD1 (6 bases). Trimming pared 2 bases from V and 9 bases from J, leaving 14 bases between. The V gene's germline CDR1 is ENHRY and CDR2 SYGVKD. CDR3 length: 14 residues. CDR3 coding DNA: TGTGCCATCAGTGAGATAGGGGGGGCCGGGCCCCAGCATTTT. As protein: CAISEIGGAGPQHF.

The CDR3 is CSVEGTSGREAYNEQFF. CDR3 DNA: TGCAGCGTTGAAGGGACTAGCGGGAGAGAGGCCTACAATGAGCAGTTCTTC. The V and J genes are TRBV29-1 and TRBJ2-1; 13 nucleotides match TRBD2. The CDR3 has 17 amino acids. The trim removed 1 base at V and 2 bases at J, leaving 5 bases unmatched. In germline, CDR1 is SQVTM, CDR2 ANQGSEA.

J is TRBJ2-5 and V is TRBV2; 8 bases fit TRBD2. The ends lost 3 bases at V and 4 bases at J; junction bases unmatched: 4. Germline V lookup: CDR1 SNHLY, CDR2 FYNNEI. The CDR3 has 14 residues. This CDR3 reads CASSEGTRGETQYF. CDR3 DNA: TGTGCCAGCAGTGAGGGGACTAGAGGAGAGACCCAGTACTTC.

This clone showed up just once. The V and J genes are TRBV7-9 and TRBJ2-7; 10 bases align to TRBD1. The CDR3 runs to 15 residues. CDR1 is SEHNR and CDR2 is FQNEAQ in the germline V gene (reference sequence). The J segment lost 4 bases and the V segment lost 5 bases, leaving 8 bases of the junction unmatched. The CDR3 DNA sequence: TGTGCCAGCAGCAGGGCGGGACAGGGGTCATACGAGCAGTACTTC. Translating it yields CASSRAGQGSYEQYF.

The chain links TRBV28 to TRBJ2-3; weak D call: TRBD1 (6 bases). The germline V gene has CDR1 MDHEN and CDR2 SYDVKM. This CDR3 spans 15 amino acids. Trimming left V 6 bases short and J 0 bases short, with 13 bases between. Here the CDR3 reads CASSGDTGSTDTQYF. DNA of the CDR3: TGTGCCAGCAGCGGGGACACGGGTAGCACAGATACGCAGTATTTT.

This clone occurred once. The DNA for the CDR3 is TGTGCCAGCAGCTTAGTTAGTCCCGGAGGAAGAGAGACCCAGTACTTC. Protein product: CASSLVSPGGRETQYF. The chain couples TRBV7-8 to TRBJ2-5; a possible D gene is TRBD2 (5 bases). Looked up from germline, CDR1 is SGHVS and CDR2 is FQNEAQ. Deletions cut 1 base from V and 4 bases from J, with 16 bases between. CDR3 length: 16 residues.

The CDR3 region has the DNA TGTGCCAGCAGTTTAGGGCAGTCAGGTGGTGAGCAGTTCTTC. Protein sequence: CASSLGQSGGEQFF. This chain uses TRBV27 with TRBJ2-1; D is unclear. Trimming removed 2 bases from V and 9 bases from J, with 14 bases in between. The CDR3 contains 14 residues. In germline, CDR1 is MNHEY, CDR2 SMNVEV (reference sequence).

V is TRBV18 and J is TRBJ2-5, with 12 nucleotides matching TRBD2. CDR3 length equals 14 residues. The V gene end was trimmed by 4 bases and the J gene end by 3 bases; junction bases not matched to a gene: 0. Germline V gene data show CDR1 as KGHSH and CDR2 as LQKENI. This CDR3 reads CASSRLAGEETQYF. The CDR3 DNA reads TGTGCCAGCTCACGACTAGCGGGAGAAGAGACCCAGTACTTC.

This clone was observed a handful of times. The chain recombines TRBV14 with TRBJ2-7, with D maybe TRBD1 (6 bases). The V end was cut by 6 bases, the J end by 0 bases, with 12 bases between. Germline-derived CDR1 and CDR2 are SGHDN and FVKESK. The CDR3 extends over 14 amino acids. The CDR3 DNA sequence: TGTGCCAGCAGGCTAACGGGACACTCCTACGAGCAGTACTTC. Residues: CASRLTGHSYEQYF.

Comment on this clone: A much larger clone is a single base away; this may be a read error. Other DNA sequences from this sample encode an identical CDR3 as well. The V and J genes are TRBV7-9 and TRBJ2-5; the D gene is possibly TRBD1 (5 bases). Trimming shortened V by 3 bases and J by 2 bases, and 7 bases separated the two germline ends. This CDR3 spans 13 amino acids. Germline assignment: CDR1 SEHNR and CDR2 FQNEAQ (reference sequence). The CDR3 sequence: CASSFDSQETQYF. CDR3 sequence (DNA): TGTGCCAGCAGCTTTGACAGTCAAGAGACCCAGTACTTC.

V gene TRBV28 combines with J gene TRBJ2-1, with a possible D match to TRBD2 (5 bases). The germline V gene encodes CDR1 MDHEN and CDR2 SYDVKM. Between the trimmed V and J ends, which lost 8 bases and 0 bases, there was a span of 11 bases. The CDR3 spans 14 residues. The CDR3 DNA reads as TGTGCCAGCTGGAGCGGTACCTCCTACAATGAGCAGTTCTTC. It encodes CASWSGTSYNEQFF.

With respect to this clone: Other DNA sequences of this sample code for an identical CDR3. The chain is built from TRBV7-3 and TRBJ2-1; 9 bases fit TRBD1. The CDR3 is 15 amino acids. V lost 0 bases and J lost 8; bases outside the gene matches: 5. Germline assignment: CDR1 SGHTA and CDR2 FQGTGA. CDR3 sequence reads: CASSLTGQGRDEQFF. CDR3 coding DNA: TGTGCCAGCAGCTTAACGGGACAGGGAAGGGATGAGCAGTTCTTC.

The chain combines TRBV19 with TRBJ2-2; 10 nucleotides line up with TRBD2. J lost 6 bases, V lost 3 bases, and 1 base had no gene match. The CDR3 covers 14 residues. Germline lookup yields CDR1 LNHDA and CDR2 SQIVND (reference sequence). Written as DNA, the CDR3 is TGTGCCAGTAGTATCGGGACTAGCGCCGGGGAGCTGTTTTTT. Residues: CASSIGTSAGELFF.

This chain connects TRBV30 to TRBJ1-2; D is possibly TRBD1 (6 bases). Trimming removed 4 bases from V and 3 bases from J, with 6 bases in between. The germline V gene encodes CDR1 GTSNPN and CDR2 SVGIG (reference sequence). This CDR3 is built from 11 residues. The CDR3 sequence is CAWNRDYGYTF. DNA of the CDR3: TGTGCCTGGAACAGGGACTATGGCTACACCTTC.